The rows below give T cell receptor beta chains drawn from one sample of a study of early T cells in non-severe SARS-CoV-2 infection. TCRdb recomputed calls from the 5' RACE reads with MiXCR, one row per CDR3 protein. This sample has about 130,000 distinct CDR3 sequences, with about 15% found just once. The source material was whole blood. These receptors all come from an adult who was a healthcare worker with PCR-confirmed SARS-CoV-2 infection or an uninfected control (not recorded which). Both conserved end residues are part of each CDR3. A D gene is named only where the DNA matches it firmly. A clone size is listed for some rows: how often the clone was seen (once, few, many), or a class if it is expanded.

TRBJ1-5,few,NA,TRBV20-1,CSATIEGSNQPQHF,TGCAGTGCTACAATTGAGGGTAGCAATCAGCCCCAGCATTTT
TRBJ2-2,few,TRBD1,TRBV5-1,CASSRTGRNTGELFF,TGCGCCAGCAGCCGGACAGGGAGGAACACCGGGGAGCTGTTTTTT
TRBJ2-7,many,TRBD1,TRBV28,CASRLGQPGEQYF,TGTGCCAGCAGACTGGGACAGCCTGGCGAGCAGTACTTC
TRBJ2-7,few,TRBD1,TRBV5-1,CASSRTTGPLSYEQYF,TGCGCCAGCAGCCGGACGACAGGGCCGCTTTCCTACGAGCAGTACTTC
TRBJ2-7,many,NA,TRBV5-1,CASSLGSPYEQYF,TGCGCCAGCAGCTTGGGGAGTCCCTACGAGCAGTACTTC
TRBJ1-2,many,TRBD1,TRBV30,CASGGRGEGSYGYTF,TGTGCCTCAGGGGGCAGGGGTGAAGGTAGCTATGGCTACACCTTC
TRBJ1-1,NA,NA,TRBV25-1,CASMAVGMNTEAFF,TGTGCCAGCATGGCGGTCGGTATGAACACTGAAGCTTTCTTT
TRBJ2-7,many,TRBD1,TRBV18,CASSPRTGGSEQYF,TGTGCCAGCTCCCCAAGGACAGGGGGCTCCGAGCAGTACTTC
TRBJ2-1,many,NA,TRBV12-3/TRBV12-4,CASSPRQAILGNEQFF,TGTGCCAGCAGTCCTCGACAGGCCATACTCGGGAATGAGCAGTTCTTC
TRBJ1-6,NA,NA,TRBV10-2,CASTWGSSYNSPLHF,TGCGCCAGCACCTGGGGGAGCTCCTATAATTCACCCCTCCACTTT
TRBJ1-1,few,NA,TRBV5-1,CASSPDTEGEAFF,TGCGCCAGCAGCCCCGACACGGAAGGCGAAGCTTTCTTT
TRBJ2-5,NA,NA,TRBV2,CASSGDRETQYF,TGTGCCAGCAGCGGGGATAGAGAGACCCAGTACTTC
TRBJ2-6,many,NA,TRBV2,CASSSGGGANVLTF,TGTGCCAGCAGTTCGGGTGGTGGGGCCAACGTCCTGACTTTC
TRBJ2-5,few,TRBD1,TRBV5-1,CASSLAGQGETQYF,TGCGCCAGCAGCTTGGCCGGACAGGGCGAGACCCAGTACTTC
TRBJ2-5,NA,TRBD2,TRBV18,CASSLRLAERETQYF,TGTGCCAGCTCACTACGACTAGCGGAGAGAGAGACCCAGTACTTC
TRBJ2-2,few,TRBD2,TRBV10-3,CAISRAGGLTGELFF,TGTGCCATCAGTCGAGCGGGGGGGCTTACCGGGGAGCTGTTTTTT
TRBJ2-3,few,NA,TRBV12-3/TRBV12-4,CASSSPGDTQYF,TGTGCCAGCAGCTCGCCCGGAGATACGCAGTATTTT
TRBJ1-1,few,NA,TRBV5-5,CASSFDGGGEAFF,TGTGCCAGCAGCTTCGATGGGGGAGGCGAAGCTTTCTTT
TRBJ1-2,few,TRBD1,TRBV18,CASSRGTGTLYGYTF,TGTGCCAGCTCACGAGGGACAGGCACCCTCTATGGCTACACCTTC
TRBJ2-3,many,NA,TRBV19,CASTGLSGADTQYF,TGTGCCAGTACGGGACTCTCAGGGGCAGATACGCAGTATTTT
TRBJ1-6,NA,NA,TRBV6-5,CASSYSIGRASSSYNSPLHF,TGTGCCAGCAGTTACTCGATCGGACGGGCCTCAAGCTCCTATAATTCACCCCTCCACTTT
TRBJ2-1,NA,TRBD1,TRBV7-8,CASSVRDRVSEQFF,TGTGCCAGCAGCGTCCGGGACAGGGTTAGTGAGCAGTTCTTC
TRBJ1-1,NA,TRBD1,TRBV6-1,CASILGGPNTEAFF,TGTGCCAGCATTCTAGGGGGCCCGAACACTGAAGCTTTCTTT
TRBJ1-6,NA,TRBD1,TRBV7-2,CASSLAWGTGFSPLHF,TGTGCCAGCAGCCTAGCATGGGGGACAGGGTTTTCACCCCTCCACTTT
TRBJ2-3,NA,TRBD2,TRBV5-4,CASSIGGSLDTQYF,TGTGCCAGCTCTATCGGGGGGAGCTTAGATACGCAGTATTTT
TRBJ2-3,NA,NA,TRBV2,CAPGGSWVDTQYF,TGTGCCCCCGGGGGTAGCTGGGTTGATACGCAGTATTTT
TRBJ2-5,NA,TRBD2,TRBV14,CASRPTSGAYQETQYF,TGTGCCAGCAGACCAACTAGCGGGGCGTACCAAGAGACCCAGTACTTC
TRBJ2-1,many,NA,TRBV12-3/TRBV12-4,CASRGLGNEQFF,TGTGCCAGCAGGGGGTTGGGGAATGAGCAGTTCTTC
TRBJ2-1,many,NA,TRBV11-2,CASSFSWNEQFF,TGTGCCAGCAGCTTCTCCTGGAATGAGCAGTTCTTC
TRBJ1-1,NA,NA,TRBV5-3,CGRSGHLRKGTEAFF,TGTGGCAGAAGCGGACACCTCAGGAAGGGCACTGAAGCTTTCTTT
TRBJ1-1,NA,NA,TRBV20-1,CSARVRGPLTEAFF,TGCAGTGCTAGGGTTAGGGGACCTCTCACTGAAGCTTTCTTT
TRBJ1-2,few,NA,TRBV14,CASSPLGRSPDYGYTF,TGTGCCAGCAGCCCCCTGGGGCGCAGTCCTGACTATGGCTACACCTTC
TRBJ2-7,many,NA,TRBV12-3/TRBV12-4,CASSLEGYEQYF,TGCGCCAGCAGCTTGGAGGGATACGAGCAGTACTTC
TRBJ2-3,few,NA,TRBV7-9,CASSFLRGADTQYF,TGTGCCAGCAGCTTTCTGAGGGGGGCAGATACGCAGTATTTT
TRBJ2-3,NA,NA,TRBV6-6,CASSYARGPVTDTQYF,TGTGCCAGCAGTTACGCACGGGGGCCGGTCACAGATACGCAGTATTTT
TRBJ2-3,few,NA,TRBV6-1,CASSENRAKDTQYF,TGTGCCAGCAGTGAAAACAGGGCAAAGGATACGCAGTATTTT
TRBJ1-6,NA,TRBD1,TRBV5-1,CASSLEGTALTPLHF,TGCGCCAGCAGCTTGGAAGGGACAGCCCTAACACCCCTCCACTTT
TRBJ1-1,NA,NA,TRBV12-3/TRBV12-4,CASSPSVHTEAFF,TGTGCCAGCAGCCCCTCAGTTCACACTGAAGCTTTCTTT
TRBJ2-1,few,NA,TRBV7-2,CASSLELAPGTEQFF,TGTGCCAGCAGCTTGGAGCTAGCCCCCGGCACGGAGCAGTTCTTC
TRBJ2-1,few,TRBD1,TRBV5-1,CASSFQTGGSYNEQFF,TGCGCCAGCAGCTTCCAGACAGGGGGCTCCTACAATGAGCAGTTCTTC